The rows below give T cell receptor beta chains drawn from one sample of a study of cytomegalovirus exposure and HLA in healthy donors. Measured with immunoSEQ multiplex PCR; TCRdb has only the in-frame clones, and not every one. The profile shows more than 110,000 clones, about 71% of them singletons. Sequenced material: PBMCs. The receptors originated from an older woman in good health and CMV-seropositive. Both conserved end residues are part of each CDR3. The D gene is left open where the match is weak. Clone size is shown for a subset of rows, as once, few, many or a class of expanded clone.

CSVDSGRVETQYF TGCAGCGTTGACTCGGGCAGGGTAGAGACCCAGTACTTC . TRBJ2-5 13 . TRBV29-1
CSVAGRKSTDTQYF TGCAGCGTTGCCGGGAGGAAGAGCACAGATACGCAGTATTTT few TRBJ2-3 14 TRBD2 TRBV29-1
CASSLYAGGEQYF TGTGCCAGCAGTTTATACGCGGGAGGCGAGCAGTACTTC . TRBJ2-7 13 TRBD2 TRBV27
CAWSGQPNQPQHF TGTGCCTGGAGTGGACAGCCCAATCAGCCCCAGCATTTT . TRBJ1-5 13 . TRBV30
CASSPIQSYEQYF TGTGCCAGCAGCCCAATCCAATCCTACGAGCAGTACTTC . TRBJ2-7 13 . TRBV7-7
CSVEGTGTGRAFF TGCAGCGTTGAAGGGACAGGGACAGGTCGGGCTTTCTTT . TRBJ1-1 13 TRBD1 TRBV29-1
CASSAQTGYNEKLFF TGTGCCAGCAGTGCTCAGACAGGGTATAATGAAAAACTGTTTTTT once TRBJ1-4 15 TRBD1 TRBV2
CASSVGLAGGEQFF TGTGCCAGCAGCGTAGGGCTAGCGGGTGGGGAGCAGTTCTTC . TRBJ2-1 14 TRBD2 TRBV9
CASSVGIAGGPSEQYF TGTGCCAGCAGCGTAGGGATAGCGGGAGGGCCGAGTGAGCAGTACTTC . TRBJ2-7 16 TRBD2 TRBV9
CASSLPGSYEQYF TGTGCCAGCAGTTTACCGGGCTCCTACGAGCAGTACTTC . TRBJ2-7 13 . TRBV28
CASSRPPVNEQFF TGTGCCAGCAGCCGTCCTCCGGTCAATGAGCAGTTCTTC . TRBJ2-1 13 . TRBV7-6
CSVAQPTEDYGYTF TGCAGCGTTGCTCAACCGACAGAAGACTATGGCTACACCTTC . TRBJ1-2 14 . TRBV29-1
CASGSSGTGNEQFF TGTGCTAGTGGCTCTTCCGGGACAGGCAATGAGCAGTTCTTC . TRBJ2-1 14 TRBD1 TRBV12-5
CASSPPPRVRTTDTQYF TGTGCCAGCAGTCCTCCCCCCAGGGTCCGGACCACAGATACGCAGTATTTT few TRBJ2-3 17 . TRBV28
CSALGTGTDTQYF TGCAGCGCCCTCGGGACAGGAACAGATACGCAGTATTTT . TRBJ2-3 13 TRBD1 TRBV29-1
CASSPPGSYEQYF TGTGCCAGTAGTCCCCCAGGGTCCTACGAGCAGTACTTC . TRBJ2-7 13 . TRBV19
CASSAGQGINEQYF TGTGCCAGCAGCGCGGGACAGGGGATCAACGAGCAGTACTTC . TRBJ2-7 14 TRBD1 TRBV11-3
CASSRGKEQPQHF TGTGCCAGCAGTCGGGGTAAGGAACAGCCCCAGCATTTT . TRBJ1-5 13 . TRBV5-4
CASSAGTAQTRELFF TGTGCCAGCAGCGCCGGGACTGCCCAAACCCGGGAGCTGTTTTTT . TRBJ2-2 15 . TRBV9
CASSESGTVFYEQYF TGTGCCAGCAGTGAAAGTGGGACAGTCTTCTACGAGCAGTACTTC . TRBJ2-7 15 TRBD1 TRBV6-1
CAWRSGGSGYTF TGTGCCTGGAGATCAGGGGGTAGTGGCTACACCTTC few TRBJ1-2 12 TRBD1 TRBV30
CASRGSGQGARNEQFF TGTGCCAGCAGGGGATCGGGACAGGGGGCCAGGAATGAGCAGTTCTTC few TRBJ2-1 16 TRBD1 TRBV28
CASSLLGGETQYF TGCGCCAGCAGCTTACTAGGAGGAGAGACCCAGTACTTC . TRBJ2-5 13 . TRBV5-1
CAISESRDSSSYEQYF TGTGCCATCAGTGAGTCAAGGGACAGTTCCTCCTACGAGCAGTACTTC few TRBJ2-7 16 TRBD1 TRBV10-3
CASSPRGSGVTDTQYF TGTGCCAGCAGCCCTCGGGGAAGCGGGGTCACAGATACGCAGTATTTT . TRBJ2-3 16 TRBD2 TRBV5-4
CASSARTGSTEAFF TGTGCCAGCAGCGCCCGGACAGGGAGCACTGAAGCTTTCTTT once TRBJ1-1 14 TRBD1 TRBV7-2
CASTTRGNQPQHF TGTGCCAGCACTACCAGGGGGAATCAGCCCCAGCATTTT . TRBJ1-5 13 TRBD1 TRBV6-1
CASSSSPQPTDTQYF TGTGCCAGCAGCTCCTCCCCACAGCCCACAGATACGCAGTATTTT . TRBJ2-3 15 . TRBV7-6
CASSPDSKNTEAFF TGTGCCAGCAGCCCCGACAGTAAGAACACTGAAGCTTTCTTT . TRBJ1-1 14 . TRBV5-6
CASSPRWQVKEKLFF TGTGCCAGCAGCCCCAGATGGCAGGTGAAAGAAAAACTGTTTTTT . TRBJ1-4 15 . TRBV7-8
CASSVAPGLNTGELFF TGTGCCAGCAGCGTAGCTCCGGGATTAAACACCGGGGAGCTGTTTTTT . TRBJ2-2 16 . TRBV9
CASTLGTGNTIYF TGTGCCAGCACCCTGGGCACTGGAAACACCATATATTTT few TRBJ1-3 13 . TRBV6-1